Listed below are T cell receptor beta chains from one sample, sequenced in a study of resident and recirculating memory T cells in vitiligo. The repertoire was sequenced with immunoSEQ multiplex PCR; TCRdb's copy has only in-frame clones and lacks some. The repertoire holds more than 35,000 clones, with about nine tenths as singletons. Material for sequencing was blood. Receptors originate from a male donor with vitiligo. Both conserved end residues are part of each CDR3. The D gene is left open where the match is weak. Rows may omit the clone size; those that give it use once, few, many or a size class.

CDR3: CASINSRSSYGYTF
DNA: TGTGCCAGCATTAACTCGAGGTCGTCCTATGGCTACACCTTC
V: TRBV6-1
D: .
J: TRBJ1-2
size: .

CDR3: CASSHGQRNTGELFF
DNA: TGTGCCAGCAGCCACGGACAGCGTAACACCGGGGAGCTGTTTTTT
V: TRBV5-4
D: .
J: TRBJ2-2
size: .

CDR3: CATSSPGQGDTQYF
DNA: TGTGCCACCAGCAGCCCGGGACAGGGCGATACGCAGTATTTT
V: TRBV15
D: TRBD1
J: TRBJ2-3
size: .

CDR3: CASSLSRTSGGNEQFF
DNA: TGTGCCAGCAGCTTAAGCAGGACTAGCGGGGGTAATGAGCAGTTCTTC
V: TRBV7-9
D: TRBD2
J: TRBJ2-1
size: .

CDR3: CASSLKGGLEAFF
DNA: TGTGCCAGCAGCTTAAAGGGGGGACTAGAAGCTTTCTTT
V: TRBV7-3
D: .
J: TRBJ1-1
size: few

CDR3: CASSQRQGTGGYTF
DNA: TGCGCCAGCAGCCAAAGGCAGGGGACGGGTGGCTACACCTTC
V: TRBV4-1
D: .
J: TRBJ1-2
size: .

CDR3: CASSFFGGEQFF
DNA: TGCGCCAGCAGCTTCTTCGGTGGTGAGCAGTTCTTC
V: TRBV5-1
D: .
J: TRBJ2-1
size: .

CDR3: CSVRTGGSTNEKLFF
DNA: TGCAGCGTAAGGACAGGGGGCTCAACTAATGAAAAACTGTTTTTT
V: TRBV29-1
D: TRBD1
J: TRBJ1-4
size: .

CDR3: CASSREALNTEAFF
DNA: TGCGCCAGCAGCAGGGAGGCTCTTAACACTGAAGCTTTCTTT
V: TRBV5-1
D: .
J: TRBJ1-1
size: .

CDR3: CASEWGWGETQYF
DNA: TGTGCCAGTGAGTGGGGCTGGGGAGAGACCCAGTACTTC
V: TRBV5-8
D: .
J: TRBJ2-5
size: .

CDR3: CASRKPTGQTGELFF
DNA: TGTGCCAGCCGAAAACCGACAGGGCAAACCGGGGAGCTGTTTTTT
V: TRBV6-5
D: TRBD1
J: TRBJ2-2
size: .

CDR3: CASSRQSRNYGYTF
DNA: TGCGCCAGCAGCCGACAGTCGCGTAACTATGGCTACACCTTC
V: TRBV4-1
D: .
J: TRBJ1-2
size: .

CDR3: CASRETQGRSPLHF
DNA: TGTGCCAGCAGGGAGACCCAGGGCCGGTCACCCCTCCACTTT
V: TRBV6-5
D: .
J: TRBJ1-6
size: .

CDR3: CASSPSRGNGYTF
DNA: TGTGCCAGCAGCCCGTCGAGGGGGAACGGCTACACCTTC
V: TRBV5-6
D: .
J: TRBJ1-2
size: .

CDR3: CASSPQATGKLFF
DNA: TGTGCCAGCAGCCCCCAGGCAACCGGGAAGCTGTTTTTT
V: TRBV6-4
D: .
J: TRBJ2-2
size: .

CDR3: CASSPEQGPTEAFF
DNA: TGTGCCAGCAGCCCGGAACAGGGCCCCACTGAAGCTTTCTTT
V: TRBV7-9
D: .
J: TRBJ1-1
size: .

CDR3: CASSSRGLGEETQYF
DNA: TGTGCCAGCAGCTCCAGGGGGTTGGGGGAAGAGACCCAGTACTTC
V: TRBV7-9
D: TRBD1
J: TRBJ2-5
size: .

CDR3: CASLGGLHYGYTF
DNA: TGTGCCAGCCTGGGGGGTCTACACTATGGCTACACCTTC
V: TRBV6-1
D: .
J: TRBJ1-2
size: .

CDR3: CASSDTGSSGNTIYF
DNA: TGTGCCAGCAGCGATACAGGGAGCTCTGGAAACACCATATATTTT
V: TRBV11-3
D: .
J: TRBJ1-3
size: .

CDR3: CSVSGQLHTDTQYF
DNA: TGCAGCGTCTCAGGACAGCTCCACACAGATACGCAGTATTTT
V: TRBV29-1
D: .
J: TRBJ2-3
size: .

CDR3: CASSSIAYEQYF
DNA: TGTGCCAGCAGTTCCATAGCCTACGAGCAGTACTTC
V: TRBV6-5
D: .
J: TRBJ2-7
size: .

CDR3: CAIAYTGQGAEQYF
DNA: TGTGCCATCGCCTACACGGGACAGGGGGCGGAGCAGTACTTC
V: TRBV10-3
D: TRBD1
J: TRBJ2-7
size: .

CDR3: CASSSPGYNSPLHF
DNA: TGTGCCAGCAGTTCCCCGGGCTATAATTCACCCCTCCACTTT
V: TRBV6-6
D: .
J: TRBJ1-6
size: .

CDR3: CASSLSVVRVFHEQYF
DNA: TGTGCCAGCAGCTTGTCGGTTGTCAGGGTATTTCACGAGCAGTACTTC
V: TRBV5-5
D: .
J: TRBJ2-7
size: .

CDR3: CAWSTRSSGWREKLFF
DNA: TGTGCCTGGAGTACGAGAAGTAGCGGTTGGCGGGAAAAACTGTTTTTT
V: TRBV30
D: .
J: TRBJ1-4
size: once